Shown below are 17 T cell receptor beta chains from a single sample sequenced in a study of cytomegalovirus exposure and HLA in healthy donors. It was with 60 Vbeta and 13 Jbeta primers that the PCR ran. The method was immunoSEQ multiplex PCR; TCRdb's version includes in-frame clones alone and lacks a portion of them. The sample shows more than 150,000 clones, roughly four fifths of them seen only once. Sequencing was done on a sample of PBMCs. These receptors all stem from a man between 40 and 49 years old in good health and CMV-seronegative.

V and J are TRBV6-5 and TRBJ1-2; TRBD1 agrees at 8 bases. This CDR3 has 15 amino acids. V was clipped by 5 bases and J by 4 bases; unmatched bases: 9. CDR1 is MNHEY and CDR2 is SVGAGI in the germline V gene. The CDR3 sequence: CASSSDRGQSYGYTF. CDR3 DNA: TGTGCCAGCAGTAGCGACAGGGGACAGTCCTATGGCTACACCTTC.

Written as DNA, the CDR3 is TGTGCCAGCAGCTTAAGGACAGGGGGGGACGAGCAGTACTTC. This gives the protein CASSLRTGGDEQYF. The chain recombines TRBV7-2 with TRBJ2-7, with 10 bases matching TRBD1. V trimming: 2 bases; J trimming: 5 bases; junction bases outside the gene matches: 3. Per germline, CDR1 SGHTA and CDR2 FQGNSA. CDR3 length: 14 residues.

V usage is TRBV12-5 and J usage is TRBJ1-1, with D possibly matching TRBD1 (6 bases). This CDR3 contains 18 residues. Germline V gives CDR1 LGHNT, CDR2 FRNRAP. Deletions cut 5 bases from V and 1 base from J, with 23 bases between. CDR3 amino acids: CASGKPLLQGRGNTEAFF. In DNA form, the CDR3 reads TGTGCTAGTGGTAAACCCTTACTACAGGGAAGGGGGAACACTGAAGCTTTCTTT.

The chain couples TRBV25-1 to TRBJ1-3; D possibly corresponds to TRBD1 (6 bases). Germline CDR1 is MGHDK and CDR2 is SYGVNS. The CDR3 has 16 residues. Deletions cut 3 bases from V and 6 bases from J, with 18 bases between. CDR3 in amino acids: CASSDPSRDNVNTIYF. DNA for the CDR3: TGTGCCAGCAGTGACCCGAGTCGGGACAACGTAAACACCATATATTTT.

The DNA of the CDR3 is TGCGCCAGCAGCCAAGAAGTTCTAGCGGTCAACACCGGGGAGCTGTTTTTT. This sequence encodes CASSQEVLAVNTGELFF. The V gene is TRBV4-1, the J gene TRBJ2-2, with 7 bases that match TRBD2. The CDR3 covers 17 residues. V gave up 0 bases and J gave up 2 bases; unmatched junction bases: 6. The germline gives CDR1 MGHRA, CDR2 YSYEKL.

V gene TRBV5-6 combines with J gene TRBJ1-2; no clear D gene. Germline V CDR1 and CDR2: SGHDT, YYEEEE. Trimming removed 0 bases from V and 7 bases from J, with 4 bases in between. There are 11 residues in the CDR3. The CDR3 loop reads CASSLAGGYTF. CDR3 DNA: TGTGCCAGCAGCTTGGCCGGTGGCTACACCTTC.

The chain carries TRBV7-2 and TRBJ2-7; 9 nucleotides match TRBD2. There are 17 residues in the CDR3. Trimming cost V 0 bases and J 0 bases; bases outside gene matches: 6. CDR1 and CDR2 from the germline V gene are SGHTA and FQGNSA. The CDR3 nucleotides are TGTGCCAGCAGCTTAGCGCCGTTAGCGGGGGCCTCCTACGAGCAGTACTTC. Protein: CASSLAPLAGASYEQYF.

J is TRBJ2-7 and V is TRBV4-1; tentative D call: TRBD2 (5 bases). The CDR3 extends over 14 amino acids. V was shortened by 1 base and J by 2 bases, with 9 bases between the two germline ends. Germline CDR1 is MGHRA and CDR2 is YSYEKL. CDR3 nucleotides: TGCGCCAGCAGCCAAGGGCTAGCAACCTACGAGCAGTACTTC. Protein product: CASSQGLATYEQYF.

This clone came up a few times. Germline is not matched at one junction end, which may reflect a read error. This chain uses TRBV5-1 with TRBJ2-2; D is unclear. The CDR3 is 14 amino acids. Germline CDR1 SGHRS, CDR2 YFSETQ. DNA of the CDR3: TGCGCCAGCAGGTTGGAACTGAACACCGGGGAGCTGTTTTTT. Translation gives CASRLELNTGELFF.

The rearrangement uses TRBV29-1 and TRBJ1-4, with 7 bases matching TRBD1. CDR1 and CDR2 from the germline V gene are SQVTM and ANQGSEA. This CDR3 comprises 15 residues. V trimming: 6 bases; J trimming: 4 bases; junction bases outside the gene matches: 11. CDR3: CSVGGTGDYNEKLFF. In nucleotides, the CDR3 is TGCAGCGTCGGGGGTACAGGGGATTATAATGAAAAACTGTTTTTT.

In its sample, this clone was seen once. The chain recombines TRBV7-2 with TRBJ2-1; 8 bases line up with TRBD2. The germline V gene encodes CDR1 SGHTA and CDR2 FQGNSA. This CDR3 is built from 13 residues. V was clipped by 6 bases and J by 6 bases; unmatched bases: 4. The CDR3: CASRPGTSNEQFF. CDR3 sequence (DNA): TGTGCCAGCAGACCCGGGACTAGCAATGAGCAGTTCTTC.

The rearrangement links TRBV6-1 to TRBJ2-7; TRBD1 is a possible D gene (6 bases). Trimming cost V 0 bases and J 7 bases, with 13 bases left between them. Germline V gene lookup returns CDR1 MNHNS and CDR2 SASEGT. There are 14 residues in the CDR3. The CDR3 coding sequence is TGTGCCAGCAGTGAAGCTCTGGGGGCGAGTGAGCAGTACGTC. Translating it yields CASSEALGASEQYV.

The chain combines TRBV7-9 with TRBJ2-3; TRBD2 is a possible D gene (5 bases). The germline V and J ends were trimmed by 3 bases and 4 bases, with 14 bases remaining between them. The CDR3 has 15 amino acids. Per germline, CDR1 SEHNR and CDR2 FQNEAQ (reference sequence). CDR3 bases: TGTGCCAGCAGCTTCCGGGATGAGGTAGCAGATACGCAGTATTTT. Translating gives CASSFRDEVADTQYF.

The chain joins TRBV30 to TRBJ1-2; 9 bases are a match to TRBD1. Germline CDR1 and CDR2: GTSNPN and SVGIG (reference sequence). This CDR3 region has 19 residues. J gave up 2 bases and V 1 base, and 17 bases lay outside the gene matches. The CDR3 reads CAWSASSPYRTGDNYGYTF. The DNA of the CDR3 is TGTGCCTGGAGTGCCTCAAGCCCATATCGGACAGGGGACAACTATGGCTACACCTTC.

The chain couples TRBV28 to TRBJ2-5; 7 nucleotides line up with TRBD1. CDR3 length: 14 residues. With 6 bases clipped from V and 3 bases from J, the junction kept 7 bases outside the gene matches. The V gene's germline CDR1 is MDHEN and CDR2 SYDVKM. DNA of the CDR3: TGTGCCAGCAGACAGCCGGGACAGAAAGAGACCCAGTACTTC. Its protein is CASRQPGQKETQYF. Together with reference TRBV28 and TRBJ2-5, the CDR3 gives the full variable domain: DVKVTQSSRYLVKRTGEKVFLECVQDMDHENMFWYRQDPGLGLRLIYFSYDVKMKEKGDIPEGYSVSREKKERFSLILESASTNQTSMYLCASRQPGQKETQYFGPGTRLLVL.

The chain couples TRBV7-8 to TRBJ2-1; the D gene is possibly TRBD2 (6 bases). Trimming left V 1 base short and J 8 bases short, with 12 bases between. Germline V gene lookup returns CDR1 SGHVS and CDR2 FQNEAQ. The CDR3 extends over 14 amino acids. Written as DNA, the CDR3 is TGTGCCAGCAGCTTAGGGGGACTCCGACATGAGCAGTTCTTC. As protein: CASSLGGLRHEQFF.

Worth noting for this clone: The sample holds other DNA sequences that translate to the same CDR3. The chain joins TRBV7-2 to TRBJ1-5; 8 positions agree with TRBD1. Trimming removed 5 bases from V and 7 bases from J; junction bases left unmatched: 7. This CDR3 has 14 amino acids. CDR1 is SGHTA and CDR2 is FQGNSA in the germline V gene. CDR3 sequence (DNA): TGTGCCAGCAGCCCCGGGACAGGAAGACAGCCCCAGCATTTT. Translating it yields CASSPGTGRQPQHF.